The next 3 T cell receptor beta chains were all read from a single sample in a study of T cell responses to AZD1222 COVID-19 vaccine. Profiling relied on immunoSEQ multiplex PCR, and the TCRdb table lists in-frame clones only, not all of them. This sample has 90,000 to 150,000 clones, with more than 75% found just once. The sample in question was peripheral blood, obtained on day 0 of AZD1222 vaccination. These receptor sequences come from an adult in good health.

The chain couples TRBV3-1 (or the pseudogene TRBV3-2) to TRBJ2-7; TRBD1 or TRBD2 may be the D gene (6 bases each). CDR1 and CDR2 from the germline V gene are LGHDT and YNNKEL (reference sequence). The germline V and J ends were trimmed by 0 bases and 2 bases, with 14 bases remaining between them. This CDR3 has 16 amino acids. The CDR3 reads CASSQDGGGTPYEQYF. CDR3 in DNA: TGTGCCAGCAGCCAAGATGGAGGCGGGACACCCTACGAGCAGTACTTC.

This clone is a singleton in its sample. This chain uses TRBV4-1 with TRBJ1-1; possibly TRBD1 for D (6 bases). V was shortened by 6 bases and J by 9 bases, with 14 bases between the two germline ends. This CDR3 is built from 12 residues. From germline, CDR1 is MGHRA and CDR2 YSYEKL. CDR3 protein: CASSLIQGQAFF. The CDR3 DNA is TGCGCCAGCAGTCTAATACAGGGACAAGCTTTCTTT.

The chain employs TRBV7-2 and TRBJ2-5, with D possibly matching TRBD2 (5 bases). Trimming pared 3 bases from V and 5 bases from J, leaving 10 bases between. Germline CDR1 SGHTA, CDR2 FQGNSA. CDR3 size: 13 residues. The CDR3 DNA is TGTGCCAGCAGCTTTTACGGGATTGAGACCCAGTACTTC. Translated: CASSFYGIETQYF.